Each of the 25 T cell receptor beta chains below was sequenced from the same sample in a study of CD8+CD57+ T cells in acquired aplastic anemia. Genomic DNA was employed as the template in profiling TCR beta VDJ and CDR3. TCRdb independently ran MiXCR on the reads; one entry per CDR3 protein. The table lists 150,000 to 200,000 distinct CDR3 sequences, roughly 43% of them singletons. All patients picked for sequencing had shown, by flow cytometry, an expansion of CD8+CD57+ cells. Sequenced material: sorted CD4+, CD8+, or CD8+CD57+ T cells (not recorded which) from PBMCs. The receptor set was obtained from a human donor with aplastic anemia.

Many counts were recorded for this clonotype. This chain joins TRBV5-1 and TRBJ2-3; tentative D call: TRBD1 (5 bases). The CDR3 has 15 amino acids. The V end was cut by 0 bases, the J end by 0 bases, with 8 bases between. Germline CDR1 SGHRS, CDR2 YFSETQ. CDR3 sequence reads: CASSLAGPSTDTQYF. The DNA for the CDR3 is TGCGCCAGCAGCTTGGCAGGGCCTAGCACAGATACGCAGTATTTT.

The chain carries TRBV24-1 and TRBJ1-2; maybe TRBD1 (6 bases). Per germline, CDR1 KGHDR and CDR2 SFDVKD. This CDR3 region has 12 residues. Trimming pared 9 bases from V and 2 bases from J, leaving 9 bases between. CDR3 residues: CATSGGNYGYTF. Written as DNA, the CDR3 is TGTGCCACCTCTGGGGGCAACTATGGCTACACCTTC.

The V gene is TRBV10-3, the J gene TRBJ1-1; the D gene is possibly TRBD1 (5 bases). Trimming shortened V by 6 bases and J by 1 base, and 9 bases separated the two germline ends. This CDR3 comprises 13 residues. Per the germline V gene, CDR1 is ENHRY and CDR2 is SYGVKD. The CDR3 DNA reads as TGTGCCATCAGCGGGACGGGGAACACTGAAGCTTTCTTT. It codes for CAISGTGNTEAFF.

This clonotype was seen at least ten times. The genes are TRBV3-1 and TRBJ1-2, with 8 bases matching TRBD1. Germline V CDR1 and CDR2: LGHDT, YNNKEL (reference sequence). The V gene end was trimmed by 5 bases and the J gene end by 2 bases; junction bases not matched to a gene: 7. This CDR3 is built from 15 residues. CDR3 sequence: CASSSRQGINYGYTF. The CDR3 bases are TGTGCCAGCAGCTCCCGACAGGGGATAAACTATGGCTACACCTTC.

The chain has TRBV6-1 and TRBJ2-3; 8 bases are a match to TRBD2. The CDR3 contains 15 residues. The junction had 11 bases not matched to a gene; V was cut back by 9 bases and J by 3 bases. Germline lookup yields CDR1 MNHNS and CDR2 SASEGT. CDR3 in amino acids: CASKSIAGRTDTQYF. The CDR3 coding sequence is TGTGCCAGTAAATCAATAGCGGGGAGGACAGATACGCAGTATTTT.

The chain links TRBV7-9 to TRBJ1-2; D call uncertain. This CDR3 is built from 14 residues. The V end was cut by 6 bases, the J end by 2 bases, with 13 bases between. Germline CDR1 and CDR2: SEHNR and FQNEAQ (reference sequence). As DNA, the CDR3 is TGTGCCAGCAGGAAAGGGTTAAACAACTATGGCTACACCTTC. It yields the protein CASRKGLNNYGYTF.

As concerns this clonotype: Given a much more abundant clone one base away, this may be a read error. The genes are TRBV20-1 and TRBJ2-5, with 7 bases that match TRBD1. This CDR3 contains 17 residues. Germline V lookup: CDR1 DFQATT, CDR2 SNEGSKA (reference sequence). V lost 4 bases to trimming and J lost 6 bases; unmatched junction nucleotides: 20. CDR3 DNA sequence: TGCAGTGCTACGGGACAGACTCAATGGGGGCTTCAACAGACCCAGTACTTC. It is translated as CSATGQTQWGLQQTQYF.

This clonotype was seen many times. V usage is TRBV5-6 and J usage is TRBJ2-7; D unclear. V lost 3 bases, J lost 4 bases, and 14 bases lay in between. CDR1 is SGHDT and CDR2 is YYEEEE in the germline V gene. The CDR3 is 14 amino acids. The CDR3, as DNA: TGTGCCAGCAGCTCAGGAAATAACCTATACGAGCAGTACTTC. This translates into CASSSGNNLYEQYF.

The chain uses TRBV15 and TRBJ1-1; TRBD1 aligns across 9 bases. From germline, CDR1 is LNHNV and CDR2 YYDKDF (reference sequence). With 2 bases clipped from V and 3 bases from J, the junction kept 7 bases outside the gene matches. The CDR3 sequence is 16 residues long. The CDR3 protein is CATSRLGQGSYTEAFF. The CDR3 DNA follows: TGTGCCACCAGCAGATTGGGACAGGGTTCGTACACTGAAGCTTTCTTT. The variable domain in full, completed from reference TRBV15 and TRBJ1-1, reads DAMVIQNPRYQVTQFGKPVTLSCSQTLNHNVMYWYQQKSSQAPKLLFHYYDKDFNNEADTPDNFQSRRPNTSFCFLDIRSPGLGDTAMYLCATSRLGQGSYTEAFFGQGTRLTVV.

This clonotype was observed many times. The rearrangement links TRBV27 to TRBJ1-1; perhaps TRBD1 as D (5 bases). The CDR3 extends over 11 amino acids. Trimming took 5 bases from V and 5 from J, leaving 6 bases between them. Germline CDR1 MNHEY, CDR2 SMNVEV (reference sequence). In DNA form, the CDR3 reads TGTGCCAGCAGTAGGGGTACTGAAGCTTTCTTT. Its protein is CASSRGTEAFF.

About this clonotype itself: The junction departs from germline at one end; a sequencing error may be responsible. The chain is built from TRBV12-3 or TRBV12-4 and TRBJ1-1; 8 bases agree with TRBD1. The CDR3 length is 15 residues. CDR3 region: CASSPQGAVNTEASF. CDR3 DNA sequence: TGTGCCAGCAGCCCCCAGGGGGCTGTGAACACTGAAGCTTCCTTT.

As to this clonotype: With a much larger clone just one base away, this may be a read error. V gene TRBV5-1 combines with J gene TRBJ2-3, with 9 bases matching TRBD2. Germline V gene lookup returns CDR1 SGHRS and CDR2 YFSETQ. The CDR3 loop spans 16 amino acids. V shed 4 bases, J shed 2 bases, and the junction held 8 bases outside the gene matches. The DNA for the CDR3 is TGCGCCAGCAGCACCTATCAGCGGGGGGACACAGATACGCAGTATTTT. Amino acids: CASSTYQRGDTDTQYF.

At least ten counts were recorded for this clonotype. The V and J genes are TRBV10-2 and TRBJ2-7, with D possibly called TRBD1 or TRBD2 (6 bases each). This CDR3 is 14 amino acids long. Germline CDR1 reads WSHSY; CDR2 reads SAAADI. V lost 6 bases and J lost 6, with 18 bases in between. CDR3: CASRHGGRSSEQYF. The CDR3 DNA reads TGCGCCAGCAGGCACGGGGGCCGTTCGTCCGAGCAGTACTTC.

This clonotype was counted at least ten times. V is TRBV3-1 and J is TRBJ1-1; no definite D call. The germline gives CDR1 LGHDT, CDR2 YNNKEL (reference sequence). The CDR3 is made up of 12 amino acids. V lost 2 bases and J 7 bases, leaving 8 bases between the germline ends. The CDR3 bases are TGTGCCAGCAGCCAATTGGATAGTGAAGCTTTCTTT. Translated, it gives CASSQLDSEAFF.

This clonotype was seen at least ten times. The V and J genes are TRBV11-2 and TRBJ1-2, with D unclear. Trimming cost V 1 base and J 6 bases, with 21 bases left between them. The germline CDR1 and CDR2 sequences are SGHAT and FQNNGV. The CDR3 sequence is 17 residues long. CDR3 nucleotide sequence: TGTGCCAGCAGCTTAGTATCTAGGCCAGGTCGCACGGATGGCTACACCTTC. Encoded protein: CASSLVSRPGRTDGYTF.

V usage is TRBV9 and J usage is TRBJ1-3, with no clear D. The ends were cut back, 4 bases at V and 0 bases at J, with 11 bases in the middle. The CDR3 extends over 15 amino acids. Germline V gene lookup returns CDR1 SGDLS and CDR2 YYNGEE. CDR3 sequence: CASSSLASSGNTIYF. DNA for the CDR3: TGTGCCAGCAGCTCCCTCGCGAGCTCTGGAAACACCATATATTTT.

The rearrangement links TRBV4-1 to TRBJ2-7; D is possibly TRBD1 (5 bases). The CDR3 is made up of 16 amino acids. V was cut by 0 bases and J by 2 bases, with 14 bases left in between. Germline loops: CDR1 MGHRA, CDR2 YSYEKL. The CDR3 loop is CASSQDTQAPTYEQYF. The CDR3 coding sequence is TGCGCCAGCAGCCAAGATACACAGGCCCCAACCTACGAGCAGTACTTC.

The CDR3 region is CATSNGRAGLQETQYF. CDR3 in DNA: TGTGCCACCAGCAATGGGAGGGCGGGTCTCCAAGAGACCCAGTACTTC. The chain couples TRBV15 to TRBJ2-5; 7 bases are shared with TRBD2. V gave up 4 bases and J gave up 1 base; unmatched junction bases: 9. CDR1 LNHNV and CDR2 YYDKDF come from the germline V gene (reference sequence). CDR3 length: 16 amino acids.

This clonotype showed up many times. This rearrangement joins TRBV20-1 to TRBJ2-3, with TRBD1 matching over 7 bases. Losses at the gene ends were 5 bases for V and 0 bases for J; bases not matched to a gene: 8. From germline, CDR1 is DFQATT and CDR2 SNEGSKA (reference sequence). This CDR3 spans 15 amino acids. The CDR3 spells CSAPPTGASTDTQYF. CDR3 bases: TGCAGTGCTCCCCCTACAGGGGCTAGCACAGATACGCAGTATTTT.

The chain employs TRBV7-1 and TRBJ2-3, with 8 nucleotides matching TRBD2. TRBV7-1 has ORF status, its function being uncertain. This CDR3 comprises 16 residues. V was pared by 3 bases and J by 5 bases, with 10 bases of the junction left unmatched. CDR3 protein: CASSSRGAERVDTQYF. CDR3 DNA sequence: TGTGCCAGCAGCTCGCGGGGGGCCGAGAGGGTAGATACGCAGTATTTT.

This clonotype has just one count. This chain uses TRBV7-2 with TRBJ1-1, with D possibly TRBD1 on 6 matching bases. V was pared by 3 bases and J by 4 bases, with 9 bases between. CDR3 length: 13 amino acids. Germline V gene lookup returns CDR1 SGHTA and CDR2 FQGNSA. CDR3 sequence: CASSFSGATEAFF. In DNA, the CDR3 is TGTGCCAGCAGCTTCTCGGGGGCCACTGAAGCTTTCTTT. Filled out from reference TRBV7-2 and TRBJ1-1, the complete variable domain reads GAGVSQSPSNKVTEKGKDVELRCDPISGHTALYWYRQSLGQGLEFLIYFQGNSAPDKSGLPSDRFSAERTGGSVSTLTIQRTQQEDSAVYLCASSFSGATEAFFGQGTRLTVV.

The rearrangement joins TRBV5-3 to TRBJ2-1; D call uncertain. TRBV5-3 qualifies as an ORF whose function is uncertain. The CDR3 sequence is 15 residues long. Trimming took off 9 bases at V and 5 bases at J, with 21 bases between the two ends. The CDR3 DNA is TGTGCCAAGACCCCCCAGCGTATTTTGGACAATGAGCAGTTCTTC. Translation gives CAKTPQRILDNEQFF.

CDR3 nucleotide sequence: TGTGCCAGTAGTATCGGAGGGCCCGAGCAGTACTTC. Translating gives CASSIGGPEQYF. This chain uses TRBV19 with TRBJ2-7, with TRBD2 as a possible D gene (6 bases). The CDR3 loop spans 12 amino acids. Germline V gene data show CDR1 as LNHDA and CDR2 as SQIVND (reference sequence). V shed 3 bases and J shed 6 bases, with 9 bases lying between them.

This clonotype was seen ten or more times. The V and J genes are TRBV6-5 and TRBJ1-5, with D possibly TRBD1 on 6 matching bases. CDR1 and CDR2 from the germline V gene are MNHEY and SVGAGI. This CDR3 contains 15 residues. Deletions cut 4 bases from V and 0 bases from J, with 10 bases between. Written as DNA, the CDR3 is TGTGCCAGCAGTTCTAGACAGGCTAGCAATCAGCCCCAGCATTTT. Encoded protein: CASSSRQASNQPQHF.

Points on this clonotype: Mismatch with germline at one junction end may stem from a read error. This chain links TRBV20-1 with TRBJ1-2; D is ambiguous. CDR3 length equals 12 residues. CDR1 and CDR2 from the germline V gene are DFQATT and SNEGSKA (reference sequence). The CDR3 nucleotides are TGCAGTGCTAGGGTAGGGAACTATGGCTACATCTTC. Encoded protein: CSARVGNYGYIF.